What follows are 18 T cell receptor beta chains derived from one specimen sequenced in a study of blood T cells in healthy people across ages (dated by TCRdb to between 2015 and 2016). Library preparation was by 5' RACE. Sequenced using an Illumina HiSeq 2500. A second about 7 to 12 cycle PCR used a sample-barcoded 5' primer and a J-beta primer mix. Using fastp at Q25 and MiXCR, TCRdb reprocessed the public reads and kept productive beta chains. Rows with one shared CDR3 protein collapse into an entry with the most common genes and DNA. Within this sample are roughly 550,000 distinct CDR3 sequences, with 24% of them counted one time only. The top ten clonotypes cover roughly 9% of the sample. The same sample was also studied in work on T cells of mothers and their children.

Sequencing was performed on blood. Every receptor here comes from a boy younger than 18 in good health.

This clonotype was seen more than once but under ten times. The chain recombines TRBV4-3 with TRBJ1-2; unclear D gene. Trimming removed 0 bases at V and 8 bases at J, with 16 bases between. Germline V gives CDR1 LGHNA, CDR2 YSLEER. The CDR3 spans 15 residues. The CDR3 loop is CASSQDPGGQSGYTF. CDR3 bases: TGCGCCAGCAGCCAAGATCCCGGCGGCCAGTCAGGCTACACCTTC.

This clonotype appeared a few times. This chain uses TRBV11-1 with TRBJ2-1, with 9 bases identical to TRBD1. The CDR3 sequence is 18 residues long. In germline, CDR1 is SGHAT, CDR2 FQDESV (reference sequence). The V gene end was trimmed by 0 bases and the J gene end by 5 bases; junction bases not matched to a gene: 11. The CDR3 sequence: CASSLADAGTGLHNEQFF. The DNA for the CDR3 is TGTGCCAGCAGCTTAGCGGATGCCGGGACAGGGTTGCACAATGAGCAGTTCTTC.

This clonotype has just a few counts. The chain is built from TRBV15 and TRBJ2-5; 7 nucleotides line up with TRBD2. CDR1 and CDR2 from the germline V gene are LNHNV and YYDKDF (reference sequence). The V segment lost 0 bases and the J segment 2 bases; nucleotides outside the gene matches: 12. The CDR3 is 18 residues long. CDR3 in DNA: TGTGCCACCAGCAGAGATCCATGGCGGGAGTGGTGGCAAGAGACCCAGTACTTC. As protein: CATSRDPWREWWQETQYF.

V and J are TRBV9 and TRBJ2-5, with D possibly TRBD2 on 5 matching bases. CDR3 length: 14 residues. V gave up 4 bases and J gave up 5 bases, with 15 bases separating them. Germline CDR1 is SGDLS and CDR2 is YYNGEE. The CDR3 protein is CASSPTLVTETQYF. CDR3 DNA sequence: TGTGCCAGCAGCCCCACACTAGTTACCGAGACCCAGTACTTC.

This clonotype was observed a few times. The genes are TRBV13 and TRBJ2-3; D possibly corresponds to TRBD2 (6 bases). The CDR3 is 16 amino acids. Trimming cost V 5 bases and J 3 bases, with 18 bases left between them. Germline values: CDR1 PRHDT, CDR2 FYEKMQ (reference sequence). The CDR3 sequence is CASSRNLVEGTDTQYF. In nucleotides, the CDR3 is TGTGCCAGCAGCCGAAATCTAGTGGAGGGAACAGATACGCAGTATTTT.

The chain employs TRBV4-3 and TRBJ1-4; no reliable D call. The CDR3 totals 15 residues. Trimming left V 4 bases short and J 1 base short, with 10 bases between. The germline V gene encodes CDR1 LGHNA and CDR2 YSLEER. The DNA for the CDR3 is TGCGCCAGCAGCCTCACCGGGGAAACTAATGAAAAACTGTTTTTT. This translates into CASSLTGETNEKLFF.

This clonotype was seen only a few times. V usage is TRBV6-2 or TRBV6-3 and J usage is TRBJ1-2; TRBD1 is a possible D gene (5 bases). V lost 2 bases and J 0 bases, leaving 10 bases between the germline ends. Germline V lookup: CDR1 MNHEY, CDR2 SVGEGT. The CDR3 length is 15 residues. CDR3 in DNA: TGTGCCAGCAGTTACCTCGCGGGGGCTAACTATGGCTACACCTTC. It is translated as CASSYLAGANYGYTF.

A remark on this clonotype: Compared with germline, one end of the junction differs, possibly owing to a read error. The gene calls are TRBV6-2 or TRBV6-3 and TRBJ2-7, with 7 positions matching TRBD1. Germline V gene lookup returns CDR1 MNHEY and CDR2 SVGEGT. There are 13 residues in the CDR3. This chain's CDR3 is CASTGTVSYELYF. The CDR3 nucleotides are TGTGCCAGTACCGGGACAGTCTCCTACGAGCTGTACTTC.

The rearrangement joins TRBV27 to TRBJ2-3, with TRBD2 identical over 9 bases. Germline V CDR1 and CDR2: MNHEY, SMNVEV (reference sequence). Trimming cost V 2 bases and J 2 bases; bases outside gene matches: 2. The CDR3 loop spans 15 amino acids. The CDR3 nucleotides read TGTGCCAGCAGTTTACCTAGCGGGGCCACAGATACGCAGTATTTT. Translated: CASSLPSGATDTQYF.

The table lists this clonotype with a few counts. J is TRBJ1-2 and V is TRBV20-1, with D possibly TRBD1 on 5 matching bases. Trimming pared 5 bases from V and 1 base from J, leaving 14 bases between. Germline loops: CDR1 DFQATT, CDR2 SNEGSKA (reference sequence). The CDR3 is made up of 14 amino acids. CDR3 sequence (DNA): TGCAGTGCTTTGGGCACAGGCATTAACTATGGCTACACCTTC. Translation gives CSALGTGINYGYTF.

V usage is TRBV20-1 and J usage is TRBJ2-1; the D is unclear. CDR1 is DFQATT and CDR2 is SNEGSKA in the germline V gene (reference sequence). Trimming took off 0 bases at V and 2 bases at J, with 14 bases between the two ends. CDR3 length: 16 residues. The CDR3 bases are TGCAGTGCTAGAGATAGGCTCTCGAGGACCTACAATGAGCAGTTCTTC. Residues: CSARDRLSRTYNEQFF.

This clonotype was seen a handful of times. The V call is TRBV5-1, the J call TRBJ2-1; perhaps TRBD2 as D (6 bases). V was clipped by 7 bases and J by 0 bases, with 14 bases between them. The CDR3 is made up of 15 amino acids. Germline CDR1 SGHRS, CDR2 YFSETQ. The CDR3 nucleotides read TGCGCCAGCGGCGGGGACCACAGCTCCTACAATGAGCAGTTCTTC. Amino acid sequence: CASGGDHSSYNEQFF. The whole variable domain, filled in from reference TRBV5-1 and TRBJ2-1, reads KAGVTQTPRYLIKTRGQQVTLSCSPISGHRSVSWYQQTPGQGLQFLFEYFSETQRNKGNFPGRFSGRQFSNSRSEMNVSTLELGDSALYLCASGGDHSSYNEQFFGPGTRLTVL.

For the CDR3, the DNA is TGTGCCAGTAGTATGGGGACAGATTACAATGAGCAGTTCTTC. Its translation: CASSMGTDYNEQFF. This chain uses TRBV19 with TRBJ2-1; 7 nucleotides align to TRBD1. From germline, CDR1 is LNHDA and CDR2 SQIVND (reference sequence). Losses at the gene ends were 3 bases for V and 4 bases for J; bases not matched to a gene: 3. CDR3 size: 14 residues.

The chain links TRBV7-3 to TRBJ2-3; tentatively, D is TRBD1 (5 bases). There are 18 residues in the CDR3. CDR1 and CDR2 (germline): SGHTA, FQGTGA. V was shortened by 5 bases and J by 4 bases, with 25 bases between the two germline ends. CDR3 DNA sequence: TGTGCCAGCAGCCCCGGAGCATTGGGGCCCGCAGTTGCAGATACGCAGTATTTT. Translation: CASSPGALGPAVADTQYF.

Concerning this clonotype itself: A read error may account for a junction end that differs from germline. The chain combines TRBV28 with TRBJ1-5; D unclear. The V gene's germline CDR1 is MDHEN and CDR2 SYDVKM. The CDR3 sequence is 15 residues long. CDR3 residues: CASSRLRQVNLPQHF. The CDR3 DNA reads as TGTGCCAGCTCACGATTACGGCAGGTGAATCTGCCCCAGCATTTT.

This clonotype occurred a few times. The gene calls are TRBV7-9 and TRBJ2-5, with TRBD2 identical over 15 bases. The J call is uncertain, as TRBJ2-1 better fits the DNA end. Germline V gene lookup returns CDR1 SEHNR and CDR2 FQNEAQ (reference sequence). The CDR3 has 17 residues. Here the CDR3 DNA reads TGTGCCAGCAGCCCGGGACTAGCGGGAGGTTTTGGCAATGAGCAGTTCTTC. The encoded protein is CASSPGLAGGFGNEQFF.

The rearrangement joins TRBV12-3 or TRBV12-4 to TRBJ2-1; possible D gene TRBD2, 6 bases. The CDR3 is made up of 14 amino acids. The V and J ends lost 5 bases and 6 bases respectively, with 14 bases between them. The CDR3 coding sequence is TGTGCCAGCAGTCCGCAAGGGACTTTCAATGAGCAGTTCTTC. It codes for CASSPQGTFNEQFF.

This clonotype showed up just a few times. The chain carries TRBV6-5 and TRBJ1-5, with a possible D match to TRBD1 (5 bases). Trimming took off 4 bases at V and 2 bases at J, with 15 bases between the two ends. Germline V gene lookup returns CDR1 MNHEY and CDR2 SVGAGI. There are 16 residues in the CDR3. The CDR3 DNA is TGTGCCAGCAGTTTCTCGCCCCAGGGTGGCAATCAGCCCCAGCATTTT. Encoded protein: CASSFSPQGGNQPQHF.